This entry lists 16 T cell receptor beta chains sequenced from one sample in a study of T cells in Graves' hyperthyroidism and ophthalmopathy. Amplified TCR beta CDR3 regions derived from RNA transcripts. First-round RT-PCR of the TCR CDR3 relied on the HTBI primer set. TCRdb re-called the multiplex PCR reads with MiXCR, one entry per CDR3 protein. The sample holds 550,000 to 700,000 distinct CDR3 sequences; 46% are singletons and the top ten take roughly 19%. The sample taken for sequencing was peripheral blood or thyroid tissue (not recorded which). The receptors derive from an adult woman with Graves' disease, either hyperthyroidism or ophthalmopathy (not recorded which).

This clonotype was recorded at least ten times. V is TRBV19 and J is TRBJ1-1; 8 bases map to TRBD1. This CDR3 contains 15 residues. Trimming cost V 6 bases and J 2 bases; bases outside gene matches: 8. Germline-derived CDR1 and CDR2 are LNHDA and SQIVND (reference sequence). The CDR3 is CASRPDRGLNTEAFF. The DNA of the CDR3 is TGTGCCAGTAGGCCAGACAGGGGACTAAACACTGAAGCTTTCTTT.

The J gene is TRBJ1-5, the V gene TRBV10-3; D is unclear. Germline V lookup: CDR1 ENHRY, CDR2 SYGVKD. Trimming took off 7 bases at V and 11 bases at J, with 24 bases between the two ends. The CDR3 runs 15 residues. The CDR3 sequence: CAINVGGRVDETQHF. The CDR3 DNA is TGTGCCATCAACGTCGGCGGGAGGGTTGATGAGACCCAGCATTTT.

The chain carries TRBV5-1 and TRBJ2-3; 7 bases are a match to TRBD2. Germline-derived CDR1 and CDR2 are SGHRS and YFSETQ. The V and J ends lost 1 base and 5 bases, in that order; junction bases with no gene match: 4. The CDR3 has 14 residues. The CDR3 bases are TGCGCCAGCAGCTTGACCGCGGGGGAAGATACGCAGTATTTT. The encoded protein is CASSLTAGEDTQYF. The complete variable domain, with remaining parts taken from reference TRBV5-1 and TRBJ2-3, reads KAGVTQTPRYLIKTRGQQVTLSCSPISGHRSVSWYQQTPGQGLQFLFEYFSETQRNKGNFPGRFSGRQFSNSRSEMNVSTLELGDSALYLCASSLTAGEDTQYFGPGTRLTVL.

The CDR3 sequence: CAISGQENSPLHF. In DNA, the CDR3 is TGTGCCATCAGCGGACAGGAGAATTCACCCCTCCACTTT. V usage is TRBV10-3 and J usage is TRBJ1-6, with 7 bases that match TRBD1. With 6 bases clipped from V and 7 bases from J, the junction kept 3 bases outside the gene matches. Germline V gene data show CDR1 as ENHRY and CDR2 as SYGVKD. The CDR3 is 13 residues long.

The rearrangement uses TRBV11-1 and TRBJ1-5, with a possible D match to TRBD1 (5 bases). The V end lost 5 bases, the J end lost 11 bases, and 19 bases lay between the germline ends. Germline V gives CDR1 SGHAT, CDR2 FQDESV (reference sequence). CDR3 length equals 14 residues. The CDR3 is CASSPVWGPKTQHF. In DNA, the CDR3 is TGTGCCAGCAGCCCTGTCTGGGGACCCAAGACCCAGCATTTT.

This clonotype was picked up many times. This sequence joins TRBV6-5 and TRBJ2-7; D may be TRBD2 (6 bases). The CDR3 is made up of 15 amino acids. Germline values: CDR1 MNHEY, CDR2 SVGAGI. V was cut by 0 bases and J by 0 bases, with 9 bases left in between. The CDR3 reads CASSYSTSLSYEQYF. Here the CDR3 DNA reads TGTGCCAGCAGTTACTCCACTAGCCTCTCCTACGAGCAGTACTTC.

A word on this clonotype: Germline and junction disagree at one end, which may indicate a read error. This chain uses TRBV20-1 with TRBJ2-7; TRBD1 agrees at 8 bases. This CDR3 has 11 amino acids. Germline-derived CDR1 and CDR2 are DFQATT and SNEGSKA (reference sequence). CDR3 sequence (DNA): TGCAGTGCCAGAGGGACAGGCGAGCAGTACTTC. Amino acids: CSARGTGEQYF.

The genes are TRBV24-1 and TRBJ1-1; the D gene is possibly TRBD1 (5 bases). The CDR3 contains 13 residues. Trimming removed 2 bases at V and 4 bases at J, with 7 bases between. Per the germline V gene, CDR1 is KGHDR and CDR2 is SFDVKD. In DNA form, the CDR3 reads TGTGCCACCAGTGATTCTCAGGGCACTGAAGCTTTCTTT. Amino acid sequence: CATSDSQGTEAFF.

The genes are TRBV29-1 and TRBJ1-6, with D possibly TRBD1 on 6 matching bases. This CDR3 has 14 amino acids. V was shortened by 3 bases and J by 9 bases, with 15 bases between the two germline ends. The germline CDR1 and CDR2 sequences are SQVTM and ANQGSEA. CDR3 in DNA: TGCAGCGTTGACCGCAGGGGTGAGGGTTCACCCCTCCACTTT. Translation: CSVDRRGEGSPLHF.

The chain has TRBV7-2 and TRBJ2-5; TRBD2 is a possible D gene (6 bases). The germline V gene has CDR1 SGHTA and CDR2 FQGNSA. The CDR3 has 13 residues. Trimming left V 5 bases short and J 3 bases short, with 10 bases between. The chain's CDR3 is CASSAEGKETQYF. The CDR3 DNA is TGTGCCAGCAGCGCGGAGGGGAAAGAGACCCAGTACTTC.

The J gene is TRBJ2-6, the V gene TRBV19, with TRBD2 matching 8 bases. CDR1 and CDR2 from the germline V gene are LNHDA and SQIVND (reference sequence). The junction had 8 bases not matched to a gene; V was cut back by 4 bases and J by 0 bases. This CDR3 comprises 18 residues. CDR3 amino acids: CASSKTSGTFSGANVLTF. The CDR3 DNA follows: TGTGCCAGTAGTAAAACTAGCGGAACCTTCTCTGGGGCCAACGTCCTGACTTTC. Full variable domain (rest looked up from reference TRBV19 and TRBJ2-6): DGGITQSPKYLFRKEGQNVTLSCEQNLNHDAMYWYRQDPGQGLRLIYYSQIVNDFQKGDIAEGYSVSREKKESFPLTVTSAQKNPTAFYLCASSKTSGTFSGANVLTFGAGSRLTVL.

This clonotype was found many times. This chain links TRBV5-1 with TRBJ2-7; tentatively, D is TRBD1 (6 bases). The CDR3 loop spans 15 amino acids. Germline V gene data show CDR1 as SGHRS and CDR2 as YFSETQ. V was pared by 5 bases and J by 0 bases, with 15 bases between. CDR3 amino acids: CASSRAGQYSYEQYF. The CDR3, as DNA: TGCGCCAGCAGTCGAGCTGGACAGTACTCCTACGAGCAGTACTTC. The variable domain in full, completed from reference TRBV5-1 and TRBJ2-7, reads KAGVTQTPRYLIKTRGQQVTLSCSPISGHRSVSWYQQTPGQGLQFLFEYFSETQRNKGNFPGRFSGRQFSNSRSEMNVSTLELGDSALYLCASSRAGQYSYEQYFGPGTRLTVT.

The rearrangement joins TRBV7-2 to TRBJ1-1; 8 bases are a match to TRBD1. V gave up 2 bases and J gave up 3 bases; unmatched junction bases: 2. Germline V lookup: CDR1 SGHTA, CDR2 FQGNSA. The CDR3 runs to 14 residues. CDR3 nucleotides: TGTGCCAGCAGCTTACGGGACAGGTACACTGAAGCTTTCTTT. This gives the protein CASSLRDRYTEAFF.

This clonotype was found once. In DNA, the CDR3 is TGTGCCAGCAGTGAAGCGCTTCTGGGGAACACCATATATTTT. It yields the protein CASSEALLGNTIYF. V gene TRBV2 combines with J gene TRBJ1-3; D unclear. The germline V gene encodes CDR1 SNHLY and CDR2 FYNNEI. The CDR3 spans 14 residues. Trimming took 0 bases from V and 7 from J, leaving 10 bases between them.

The CDR3 nucleotides read TGTGCCAGCAGTGGCCCGCGGGACAGGGTTAATTCACCCCTCCACTTT. Amino acids: CASSGPRDRVNSPLHF. This chain links TRBV6-5 with TRBJ1-6; 9 bases are shared with TRBD1. The CDR3 runs to 16 residues. Germline values: CDR1 MNHEY, CDR2 SVGAGI. V was clipped by 5 bases and J by 6 bases; unmatched bases: 8.

This clonotype is a singleton in its sample. This may arise from a read error, as a much more abundant clone is one base away. The V call is TRBV18, the J call TRBJ1-1; D is undetermined. V gave up 7 bases and J gave up 5 bases, with 8 bases separating them. CDR1 and CDR2 (germline): KGHSH, LQKENI. This CDR3 has 11 amino acids. As DNA, the CDR3 is TGTGCCAGCTACGTACCGACTGAAGCTTTCTTT. Protein product: CASYVPTEAFF.